The clone carrying this T cell receptor beta chain occurred many times. This entry is derived from a study of early T cells in non-severe SARS-CoV-2 infection. Unique molecular identifiers were attached to individual cDNA molecules. One entry per CDR3 protein results from TCRdb running MiXCR on the 5' RACE reads. The table has some 26,000 distinct CDR3 sequences, 4.4% seen once. The V gene lost 0 bases and the J gene lost 0 bases, with 10 bases spanning the gap. From germline, CDR1 is SGHRS and CDR2 YFSETQ. The CDR3 covers 15 residues. The receptor was isolated from an adult who was a healthcare worker with PCR-confirmed SARS-CoV-2 infection or an uninfected control (not recorded which). Sequencing used whole blood. This chain links TRBV5-1 with TRBJ2-7; D might be TRBD2 (5 bases). The chain's CDR3 is CASSLGPGSSYEQYF. CDR3 nucleotides: TGCGCCAGCAGCTTGGGGCCGGGGTCCTCCTACGAGCAGTACTTC.